This T cell receptor (beta chain) was captured by sequencing in a study of CD8+ T cells in alopecia areata. Study details: Severity among treated patients was scored by the percentage of scalp area affected.

RNA, once extracted, was reverse transcribed into cDNA for use as the sequencing template. The table came from immunoSEQ multiplex PCR; TCRdb's copy has only in-frame clones and leaves some out. The sample records about 100,000 clones, 44% being singletons. The treatment: oral pan-JAK inhibitor, 5-10 mg twice daily. Cell sorting on a FACSAria was used to separate CD4+ and CD8+ T cells from the PBMCs. Study outcomes and limitations: Sequenced scalp T cells also include alphabeta T cells resident in normal skin. Especially in alopecia totalis/universalis, lesional scalp showed greater clonality than normal scalp did.

J was trimmed by 7 bases and V by 0 bases; bases with no gene match: 8. This CDR3 comprises 15 residues. Germline CDR1 reads GTSNPN; CDR2 reads SVGIG (reference sequence). A few counts support this clone. Its antigen is unknown. Here the sequenced sample was CD8+ T cells sorted from blood, taken at week 24, from a patient treated with tofacitinib. The receptor comes from a human donor with alopecia areata. The chain carries TRBV30 and TRBJ2-7; TRBD1 matches at 11 bases. The CDR3 loop reads CAWSVRGQGAVEQYF. The CDR3 bases are TGTGCCTGGAGTGTACGAGGACAGGGGGCAGTGGAGCAGTACTTC. Using reference TRBV30 and TRBJ2-7 for the parts outside the CDR3, the full variable domain is SQTIHQWPATLVQPVGSPLSLECTVEGTSNPNLYWYRQAAGRGLQLLFYSVGIGQISSEVPQNLSASRPQDRQFILSSKKLLLSDSGFYLCAWSVRGQGAVEQYFGPGTRLTVT.